This TCR beta chain was obtained from a study of shared clonotypes between healthy human individuals. Study-wide results and limits: Among donors, the sharing of clonotypes was expected to be influenced by sequencing depth.

This CDR3 has 15 amino acids. The V and J ends lost 0 bases and 4 bases respectively, with 12 bases between them. Per germline, CDR1 SEHNR and CDR2 FQNEAQ (reference sequence). Caucasian adults residing in Nashville, Tennessee made up all the donors. Assay: immunoSEQ multiplex PCR; the TCRdb copy retains only in-frame clones and omits some. Here the sample spans about 680,000 clones, roughly 73% being singletons. To note about this clone: The antigen is not known.

The source is a woman aged 30 to 39 in good health. V is TRBV7-9 and J is TRBJ1-2; D is possibly TRBD1 (6 bases). Sequenced input: memory CD4+ T cells sorted from blood. Subset specified: CD45RA-negative fraction. CDR3 region: CASSLARGASYGYTF. The CDR3 DNA reads as TGTGCCAGCAGCTTAGCCCGGGGGGCAAGCTATGGCTACACCTTC. The variable domain in full, with the rest retrieved from reference TRBV7-9 and TRBJ1-2, is DTGVSQNPRHKITKRGQNVTFRCDPISEHNRLYWYRQTLGQGPEFLTYFQNEAQLEKSRLLSDRFSAERPKGSFSTLEIQRTEQGDSAMYLCASSLARGASYGYTFGSGTRLTVV.